These T cell receptor beta chains were read from a single sample in a study of cytomegalovirus exposure and HLA in healthy donors. Only in-frame clones appear in the TCRdb table, and some are missing; sequencing was by immunoSEQ multiplex PCR. The sample holds about 130,000 clones; approximately 81% are singletons and the top ten take about 0.7%. Specimen: PBMCs. All receptors derive from a man younger than 30 in good health and CMV-seronegative. Each CDR3 is given with its conserved first and last residue. Fields, in order: V gene, J gene, D gene, clone size, CDR3 length, CDR3 protein, CDR3 DNA. D genes are given only for firm matches. Size values are once, few and many counts, or a class for expanded clones, and some rows have none.

v_call: TRBV4-3
j_call: TRBJ1-2
d_call: -
clone_size: -
cdr3_length: 17
cdr3_aa: CASSQATGFPRVYGYTF
cdr3_nt: TGCGCCAGCAGCCAGGCGACAGGCTTCCCTCGAGTCTATGGCTACACCTTC

v_call: TRBV28
j_call: TRBJ1-4
d_call: -
clone_size: -
cdr3_length: 11
cdr3_aa: CASLGAKKLFF
cdr3_nt: TGTGCCAGCCTTGGGGCAAAGAAACTGTTTTTT

v_call: TRBV4-3
j_call: TRBJ1-2
d_call: TRBD1
clone_size: -
cdr3_length: 14
cdr3_aa: CASSPSTGGYGYTF
cdr3_nt: TGCGCCAGCAGCCCATCGACAGGGGGGTATGGCTACACCTTC

v_call: TRBV11-2
j_call: TRBJ1-2
d_call: -
clone_size: -
cdr3_length: 14
cdr3_aa: CASSLGSFGGGYTF
cdr3_nt: TGTGCCAGCAGCTTAGGGAGTTTCGGGGGTGGCTACACCTTC

v_call: TRBV30
j_call: TRBJ1-2
d_call: -
clone_size: -
cdr3_length: 13
cdr3_aa: CAWSATANYGYTF
cdr3_nt: TGTGCCTGGAGTGCGACAGCCAACTATGGCTACACCTTC

v_call: TRBV30
j_call: TRBJ1-2
d_call: -
clone_size: -
cdr3_length: 17
cdr3_aa: CAWSVDRPSNPPYGYTF
cdr3_nt: TGTGCCTGGAGTGTGGACAGACCCTCCAATCCTCCCTATGGCTACACCTTC

v_call: TRBV5-1
j_call: TRBJ2-3
d_call: TRBD2
clone_size: once
cdr3_length: 14
cdr3_aa: CASSVGGASDTQYF
cdr3_nt: TGCGCCAGCAGCGTCGGGGGGGCTTCAGATACGCAGTATTTT

v_call: TRBV27
j_call: TRBJ1-2
d_call: TRBD1
clone_size: -
cdr3_length: 16
cdr3_aa: CASSTGRDRGNYGYTF
cdr3_nt: TGTGCCAGCAGTACGGGCCGGGACAGGGGTAACTATGGCTACACCTTC

v_call: TRBV19
j_call: TRBJ1-1
d_call: -
clone_size: -
cdr3_length: 13
cdr3_aa: CASTDTPNTEAFF
cdr3_nt: TGTGCCAGTACCGACACCCCGAACACTGAAGCTTTCTTT

v_call: TRBV9
j_call: TRBJ1-6
d_call: -
clone_size: -
cdr3_length: 15
cdr3_aa: CASSVAGTSESPLHF
cdr3_nt: TGTGCCAGCAGCGTAGCAGGGACATCGGAATCACCCCTCCACTTT

v_call: TRBV4-1
j_call: TRBJ1-3
d_call: TRBD1
clone_size: once
cdr3_length: 18
cdr3_aa: CASSRSSTGTGQINTIYF
cdr3_nt: TGCGCCAGCAGCCGATCGAGTACCGGGACAGGGCAGATAAACACCATATATTTT

v_call: TRBV4-1
j_call: TRBJ2-7
d_call: TRBD1
clone_size: -
cdr3_length: 15
cdr3_aa: CASSQGGQGRGEQYF
cdr3_nt: TGCGCCAGCAGCCAAGGGGGACAGGGAAGGGGCGAGCAGTACTTC

v_call: TRBV5-6
j_call: TRBJ2-7
d_call: -
clone_size: -
cdr3_length: 13
cdr3_aa: CASSFPGSYEQYF
cdr3_nt: TGTGCCAGCAGCTTTCCGGGGTCCTACGAGCAGTACTTC

v_call: TRBV5-4
j_call: TRBJ2-7
d_call: TRBD1
clone_size: -
cdr3_length: 14
cdr3_aa: CASSLQDRGYEQYF
cdr3_nt: TGTGCCAGCAGCTTGCAGGACAGGGGCTACGAGCAGTACTTC

v_call: TRBV19
j_call: TRBJ2-3
d_call: -
clone_size: -
cdr3_length: 16
cdr3_aa: CASSTNRDFSTDTQYF
cdr3_nt: TGTGCCAGTAGCACCAACCGGGATTTTAGCACAGATACGCAGTATTTT

v_call: TRBV29-1
j_call: TRBJ1-2
d_call: TRBD1
clone_size: -
cdr3_length: 14
cdr3_aa: CSVTPDRENYGYTF
cdr3_nt: TGCAGCGTTACCCCCGACAGGGAAAACTATGGCTACACCTTC

v_call: TRBV10-3
j_call: TRBJ1-1
d_call: -
clone_size: -
cdr3_length: 14
cdr3_aa: CAISAHRVNTEAFF
cdr3_nt: TGTGCCATCAGTGCTCATAGAGTGAACACTGAAGCTTTCTTT

v_call: TRBV29-1
j_call: TRBJ1-1
d_call: -
clone_size: -
cdr3_length: 12
cdr3_aa: CSVAGANTEAFF
cdr3_nt: TGCAGCGTGGCAGGGGCTAACACTGAAGCTTTCTTT

v_call: TRBV5-1
j_call: TRBJ1-2
d_call: -
clone_size: -
cdr3_length: 12
cdr3_aa: CASSQDTYGYTF
cdr3_nt: TGCGCCAGCAGCCAGGACACCTATGGCTACACCTTC

v_call: TRBV21-1
j_call: TRBJ2-1
d_call: -
clone_size: -
cdr3_length: 16
cdr3_aa: CASSKGETVPYNEQFF
cdr3_nt: TGTGCCAGCAGCAAAGGAGAGACAGTTCCCTACAATGAGCAGTTCTTC

v_call: TRBV11-3
j_call: TRBJ2-2
d_call: -
clone_size: -
cdr3_length: 16
cdr3_aa: CASSLRGAGFTGELFF
cdr3_nt: TGTGCCAGCAGCTTAAGAGGTGCAGGGTTCACCGGGGAGCTGTTTTTT

v_call: TRBV6-5
j_call: TRBJ2-3
d_call: -
clone_size: -
cdr3_length: 15
cdr3_aa: CASSTYRAGTDTQYF
cdr3_nt: TGTGCCAGCAGTACCTACAGGGCAGGGACAGATACGCAGTATTTT

v_call: TRBV27
j_call: TRBJ2-1
d_call: TRBD1
clone_size: -
cdr3_length: 14
cdr3_aa: CASSLDRAYNEQFF
cdr3_nt: TGTGCCAGCAGCCTGGACAGGGCCTACAATGAGCAGTTCTTC

v_call: TRBV7-2
j_call: TRBJ1-6
d_call: TRBD1
clone_size: -
cdr3_length: 15
cdr3_aa: CASSLTGTDNSPLHF
cdr3_nt: TGTGCCAGCAGCCTAACCGGGACAGATAATTCACCCCTCCACTTT

v_call: TRBV28
j_call: TRBJ2-1
d_call: -
clone_size: -
cdr3_length: 16
cdr3_aa: CASSPPAQGPYNEQFF
cdr3_nt: TGTGCCAGCAGCCCTCCGGCGCAGGGCCCATACAATGAGCAGTTCTTC

v_call: TRBV29-1
j_call: TRBJ1-1
d_call: -
clone_size: -
cdr3_length: 14
cdr3_aa: CSVELEVATKEAFF
cdr3_nt: TGCAGCGTTGAACTTGAGGTGGCAACGAAAGAAGCTTTCTTT

v_call: TRBV25-1
j_call: TRBJ1-1
d_call: -
clone_size: -
cdr3_length: 13
cdr3_aa: CASSEWGGPEAFF
cdr3_nt: TGTGCCAGCAGTGAATGGGGAGGTCCTGAAGCTTTCTTT

v_call: TRBV5-1
j_call: TRBJ2-2
d_call: TRBD2
clone_size: -
cdr3_length: 15
cdr3_aa: CASSPSSGGAGELFF
cdr3_nt: TGCGCCAGCAGCCCCTCAAGCGGGGGGGCCGGGGAGCTGTTTTTT

v_call: TRBV7-9
j_call: TRBJ2-7
d_call: TRBD2
clone_size: -
cdr3_length: 16
cdr3_aa: CASSLTSGGPSYEQYF
cdr3_nt: TGTGCCAGCAGCTTAACTAGCGGGGGGCCTTCCTACGAGCAGTACTTC

v_call: TRBV7-9
j_call: TRBJ1-4
d_call: TRBD1
clone_size: once
cdr3_length: 15
cdr3_aa: CASSLGDRELEKLFF
cdr3_nt: TGTGCCAGCAGCTTAGGGGACAGGGAGTTGGAAAAACTGTTTTTT

v_call: TRBV4-1
j_call: TRBJ1-4
d_call: -
clone_size: many
cdr3_length: 15
cdr3_aa: CASSQERGGVEKLFF
cdr3_nt: TGCGCCAGCAGCCAAGAGAGGGGGGGCGTTGAAAAACTGTTTTTT

v_call: TRBV9
j_call: TRBJ2-7
d_call: TRBD2
clone_size: -
cdr3_length: 16
cdr3_aa: CASSYGSSGGMNEQYF
cdr3_nt: TGTGCCAGCAGCTACGGGAGTAGCGGGGGAATGAACGAGCAGTACTTC

v_call: TRBV12-5
j_call: TRBJ1-2
d_call: -
clone_size: -
cdr3_length: 11
cdr3_aa: CASGSSGGYTF
cdr3_nt: TGTGCTAGTGGTTCCTCAGGGGGCTACACCTTC

v_call: TRBV12-5
j_call: TRBJ2-7
d_call: TRBD1
clone_size: -
cdr3_length: 14
cdr3_aa: CASGLGQGADIEYF
cdr3_nt: TGTGCTAGCGGTTTGGGACAGGGGGCCGATATTGAGTACTTC

v_call: TRBV5-1
j_call: TRBJ1-6
d_call: -
clone_size: few
cdr3_length: 15
cdr3_aa: CASKGGISYNSPLHF
cdr3_nt: TGCGCCAGCAAAGGGGGTATCTCCTATAATTCACCCCTCCACTTT

v_call: TRBV6-5
j_call: TRBJ1-1
d_call: -
clone_size: -
cdr3_length: 14
cdr3_aa: CASSTRGRGTEAFF
cdr3_nt: TGTGCCAGCAGTACTCGGGGGAGAGGCACTGAAGCTTTCTTT

v_call: TRBV28
j_call: TRBJ1-5
d_call: -
clone_size: -
cdr3_length: 14
cdr3_aa: CASSITGSQQPQHF
cdr3_nt: TGTGCCAGCAGTATCACAGGGTCTCAGCAGCCCCAGCATTTT

v_call: TRBV4-3
j_call: TRBJ1-2
d_call: TRBD1
clone_size: -
cdr3_length: 16
cdr3_aa: CASSLEGKGAPYGYTF
cdr3_nt: TGCGCCAGCAGCCTCGAAGGGAAGGGGGCTCCGTATGGCTACACCTTC

v_call: TRBV20-1
j_call: TRBJ1-3
d_call: -
clone_size: -
cdr3_length: 11
cdr3_aa: CSAMGGNTIYF
cdr3_nt: TGCAGTGCCATGGGAGGGAACACCATATATTTT

v_call: TRBV9
j_call: TRBJ2-5
d_call: TRBD2
clone_size: few
cdr3_length: 14
cdr3_aa: CASSRGGEGETQYF
cdr3_nt: TGTGCCAGCAGCCGGGGAGGGGAGGGCGAGACCCAGTACTTC

v_call: TRBV9
j_call: TRBJ2-3
d_call: TRBD1
clone_size: -
cdr3_length: 17
cdr3_aa: CASSPQQGEFSTDTQYF
cdr3_nt: TGTGCCAGCAGCCCACAACAGGGGGAGTTTAGCACAGATACGCAGTATTTT

v_call: TRBV5-6
j_call: TRBJ2-7
d_call: -
clone_size: -
cdr3_length: 13
cdr3_aa: CASSFLGSYEQYF
cdr3_nt: TGTGCCAGCAGCTTTCTGGGCTCCTACGAGCAGTACTTC

v_call: TRBV5-6
j_call: TRBJ2-3
d_call: TRBD2
clone_size: -
cdr3_length: 14
cdr3_aa: CASSLRGGTDTQYF
cdr3_nt: TGTGCCAGCAGCTTGCGGGGGGGCACAGATACGCAGTATTTT

v_call: TRBV18
j_call: TRBJ2-7
d_call: -
clone_size: once
cdr3_length: 16
cdr3_aa: CASSQRRPGNSYEQYF
cdr3_nt: TGTGCCAGCTCGCAACGACGTCCGGGGAACTCCTACGAGCAGTACTTC

v_call: TRBV10-3
j_call: TRBJ1-3
d_call: TRBD1
clone_size: -
cdr3_length: 16
cdr3_aa: CAISGSQGQAGNTIYF
cdr3_nt: TGTGCCATCAGTGGTTCCCAGGGACAGGCTGGAAACACCATATATTTT